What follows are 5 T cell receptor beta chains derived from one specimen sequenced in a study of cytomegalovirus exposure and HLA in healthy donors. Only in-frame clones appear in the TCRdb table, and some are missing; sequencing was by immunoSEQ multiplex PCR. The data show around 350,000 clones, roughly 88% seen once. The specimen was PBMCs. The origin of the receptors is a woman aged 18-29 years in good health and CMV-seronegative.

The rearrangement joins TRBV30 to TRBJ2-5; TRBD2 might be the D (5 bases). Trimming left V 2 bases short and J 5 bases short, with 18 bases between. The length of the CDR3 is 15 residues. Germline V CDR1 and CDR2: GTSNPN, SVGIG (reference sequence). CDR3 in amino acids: CAWSLGRPYGETQYF. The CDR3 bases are TGTGCCTGGAGTCTGGGGAGACCCTACGGGGAGACCCAGTACTTC. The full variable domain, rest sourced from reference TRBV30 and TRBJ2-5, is SQTIHQWPATLVQPVGSPLSLECTVEGTSNPNLYWYRQAAGRGLQLLFYSVGIGQISSEVPQNLSASRPQDRQFILSSKKLLLSDSGFYLCAWSLGRPYGETQYFGPGTRLLVL.

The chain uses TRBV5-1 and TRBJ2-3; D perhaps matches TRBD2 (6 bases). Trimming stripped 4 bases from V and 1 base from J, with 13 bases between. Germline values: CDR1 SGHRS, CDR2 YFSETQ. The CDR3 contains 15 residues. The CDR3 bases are TGCGCCAGCAGCCCCCGCGGGGCCGGCACAGATACGCAGTATTTT. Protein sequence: CASSPRGAGTDTQYF.

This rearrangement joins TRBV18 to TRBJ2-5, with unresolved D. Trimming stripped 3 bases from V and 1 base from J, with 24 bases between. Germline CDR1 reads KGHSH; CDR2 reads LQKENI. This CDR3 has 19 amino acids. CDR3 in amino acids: CASSPNPRRPLTVQETQYF. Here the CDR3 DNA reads TGTGCCAGCTCACCCAACCCCCGGCGGCCGTTAACGGTCCAAGAGACCCAGTACTTC.

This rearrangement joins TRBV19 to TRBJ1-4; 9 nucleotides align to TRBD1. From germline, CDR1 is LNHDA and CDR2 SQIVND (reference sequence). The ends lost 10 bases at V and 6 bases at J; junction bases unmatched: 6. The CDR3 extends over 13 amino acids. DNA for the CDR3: TGTGCCACCTCCAGGGACAGGGATGAAAAACTGTTTTTT. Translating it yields CATSRDRDEKLFF. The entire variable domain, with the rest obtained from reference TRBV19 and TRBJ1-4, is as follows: DGGITQSPKYLFRKEGQNVTLSCEQNLNHDAMYWYRQDPGQGLRLIYYSQIVNDFQKGDIAEGYSVSREKKESFPLTVTSAQKNPTAFYLCATSRDRDEKLFFGSGTQLSVL.

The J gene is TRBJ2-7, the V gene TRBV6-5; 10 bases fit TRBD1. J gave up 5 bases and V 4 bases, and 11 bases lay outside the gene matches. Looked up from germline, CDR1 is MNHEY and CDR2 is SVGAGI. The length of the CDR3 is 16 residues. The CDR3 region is CASSSPKTGGGHEQYF. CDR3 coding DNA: TGTGCCAGCAGTTCCCCTAAGACAGGGGGCGGACACGAGCAGTACTTC.